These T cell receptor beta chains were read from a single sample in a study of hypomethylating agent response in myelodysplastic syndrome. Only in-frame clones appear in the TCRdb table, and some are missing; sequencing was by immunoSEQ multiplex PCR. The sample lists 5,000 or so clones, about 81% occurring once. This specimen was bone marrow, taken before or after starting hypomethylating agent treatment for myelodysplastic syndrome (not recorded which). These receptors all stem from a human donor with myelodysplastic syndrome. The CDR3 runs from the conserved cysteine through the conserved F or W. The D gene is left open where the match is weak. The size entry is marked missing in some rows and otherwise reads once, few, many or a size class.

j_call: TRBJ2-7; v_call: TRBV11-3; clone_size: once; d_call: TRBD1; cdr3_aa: CASSLSPRGQGKYEQYF; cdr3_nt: TGTGCCAGCAGCTTATCCCCCCGCGGACAGGGGAAATACGAGCAGTACTTC
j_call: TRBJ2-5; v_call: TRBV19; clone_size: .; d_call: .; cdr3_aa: CASSTRGGLPVAQYF; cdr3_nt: TGTGCCAGTAGTACAAGGGGGGGACTGCCTGTGGCCCAGTACTTC
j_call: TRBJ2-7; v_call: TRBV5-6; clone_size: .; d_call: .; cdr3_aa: CASSSGPSYEQYF; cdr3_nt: TGTGCCAGCAGCAGCGGGCCGTCCTACGAGCAGTACTTC
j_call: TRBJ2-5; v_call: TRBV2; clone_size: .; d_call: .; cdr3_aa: CASSGAGNRETQYF; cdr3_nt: TGTGCCAGCAGTGGGGCGGGTAATCGAGAGACCCAGTACTTC
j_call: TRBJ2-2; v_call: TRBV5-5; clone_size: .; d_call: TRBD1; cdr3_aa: CASRPGQVNTGELFF; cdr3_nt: TGTGCCAGCAGACCGGGACAGGTGAACACCGGGGAGCTGTTTTTT
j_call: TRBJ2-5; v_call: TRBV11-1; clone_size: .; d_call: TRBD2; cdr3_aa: CASSSGLAHETQYF; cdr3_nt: TGTGCCAGCAGCTCGGGACTAGCTCACGAGACCCAGTACTTC
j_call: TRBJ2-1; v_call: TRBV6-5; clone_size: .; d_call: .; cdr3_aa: CASSPASRSRQFF; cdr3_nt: TGTGCCAGCAGTCCGGCTTCGCGGTCTAGGCAGTTCTTC
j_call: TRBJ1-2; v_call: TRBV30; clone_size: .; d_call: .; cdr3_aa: CAWSGGFGYTF; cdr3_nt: TGTGCCTGGAGTGGAGGGTTCGGCTACACCTTC
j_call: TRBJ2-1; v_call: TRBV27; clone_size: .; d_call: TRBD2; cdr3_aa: CASSSGLAVNEQFF; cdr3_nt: TGTGCCAGCAGTTCCGGACTAGCGGTAAATGAGCAGTTCTTC
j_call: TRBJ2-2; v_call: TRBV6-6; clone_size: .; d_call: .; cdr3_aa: CASSYSEGAGELFF; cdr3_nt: TGTGCCAGCAGTTACTCAGAAGGGGCCGGGGAGCTGTTTTTT
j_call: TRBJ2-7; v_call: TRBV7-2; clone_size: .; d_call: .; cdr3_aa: CASSWGQTGTYEQYF; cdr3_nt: TGTGCCAGCAGCTGGGGGCAGACAGGAACCTACGAGCAGTACTTC
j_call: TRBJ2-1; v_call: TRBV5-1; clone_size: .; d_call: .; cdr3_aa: CASSLQGGVWNEQFF; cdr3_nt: TGCGCCAGCAGCCTACAGGGAGGTGTGTGGAATGAGCAGTTCTTC
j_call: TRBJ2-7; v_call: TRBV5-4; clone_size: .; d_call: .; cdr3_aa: CASSSSGSPSYEQYF; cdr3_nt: TGTGCCAGCAGCTCTTCAGGGAGCCCATCCTACGAGCAGTACTTC
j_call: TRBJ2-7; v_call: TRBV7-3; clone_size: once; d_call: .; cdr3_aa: CASSYGPGSTEQYF; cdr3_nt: TGTGCCAGCAGCTATGGACCAGGGAGCACCGAGCAGTACTTC
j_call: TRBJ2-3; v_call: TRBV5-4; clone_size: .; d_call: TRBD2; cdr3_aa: CASSPRLAGGLGTDTQYF; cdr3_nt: TGTGCCAGCAGCCCACGACTAGCGGGGGGGCTCGGCACAGATACGCAGTATTTT
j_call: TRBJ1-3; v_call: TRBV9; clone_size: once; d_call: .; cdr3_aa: CASTLDLSGNTIYF; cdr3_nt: TGTGCCAGCACCCTGGATCTCTCTGGAAACACCATATATTTT
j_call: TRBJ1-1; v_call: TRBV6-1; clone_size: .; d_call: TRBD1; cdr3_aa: CASSIQTGPGTEAFF; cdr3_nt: TGTGCCAGCAGTATTCAGACAGGGCCAGGGACTGAAGCTTTCTTT
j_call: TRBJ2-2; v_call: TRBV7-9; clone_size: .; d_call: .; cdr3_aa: CASTLGGAAGELFF; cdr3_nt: TGTGCCAGCACTCTAGGGGGGGCAGCCGGGGAGCTGTTTTTT
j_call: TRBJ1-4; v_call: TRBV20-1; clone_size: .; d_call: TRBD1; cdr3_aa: CSAWTGTEGVF; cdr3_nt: TGCAGTGCTTGGACCGGGACAGAGGGGGTTTTT
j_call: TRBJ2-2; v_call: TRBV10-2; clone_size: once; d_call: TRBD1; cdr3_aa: CASRGQDAANTGELFF; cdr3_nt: TGCGCCAGCAGGGGACAGGACGCTGCGAACACCGGGGAGCTGTTTTTT
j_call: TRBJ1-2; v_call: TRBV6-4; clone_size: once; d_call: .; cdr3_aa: CASSERADYGYTF; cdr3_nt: TGTGCCAGCAGTGAAAGGGCGGACTATGGCTACACCTTC
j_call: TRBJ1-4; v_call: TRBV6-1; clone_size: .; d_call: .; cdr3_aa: CASTSLGRANEKLFF; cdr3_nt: TGTGCCAGCACCTCTTTGGGCAGAGCTAATGAAAAACTGTTTTTT
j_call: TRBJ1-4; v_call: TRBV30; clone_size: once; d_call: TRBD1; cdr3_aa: CAWRPTDRGSEKLFF; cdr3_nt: TGTGCCTGGAGACCCACCGACAGGGGGTCTGAAAAACTGTTTTTT
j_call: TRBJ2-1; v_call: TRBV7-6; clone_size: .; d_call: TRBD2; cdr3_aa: CASSLEVAGVEQFF; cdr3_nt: TGTGCCAGCAGCTTAGAGGTAGCGGGGGTTGAGCAGTTCTTC
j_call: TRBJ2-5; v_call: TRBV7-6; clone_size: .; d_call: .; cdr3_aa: CASSASGVSQETQYF; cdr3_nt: TGTGCCAGCAGCGCCTCGGGGGTATCACAAGAGACCCAGTACTTC
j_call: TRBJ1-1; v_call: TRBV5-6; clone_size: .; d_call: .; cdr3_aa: CASSYGRSNTEAFF; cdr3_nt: TGTGCCAGCAGCTACGGACGGTCGAACACTGAAGCTTTCTTT
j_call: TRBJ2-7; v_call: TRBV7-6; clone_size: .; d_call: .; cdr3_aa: CASSLVAGGSYEQYF; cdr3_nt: TGTGCCAGCAGCTTAGTGGCAGGGGGGTCCTACGAGCAGTACTTC
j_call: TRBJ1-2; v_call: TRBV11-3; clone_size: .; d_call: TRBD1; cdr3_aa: CASSLGGTGHGYTF; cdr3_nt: TGTGCCAGCAGCTTAGGCGGGACAGGGCATGGCTACACCTTC
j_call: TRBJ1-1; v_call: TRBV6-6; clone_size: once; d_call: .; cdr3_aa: CASSYSTGNTEAFF; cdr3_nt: TGTGCCAGCAGTTACTCGACAGGTAACACTGAAGCTTTCTTT
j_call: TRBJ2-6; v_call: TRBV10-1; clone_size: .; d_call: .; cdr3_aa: CASSPGERSQSRANVLTF; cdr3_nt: TGCGCCAGCAGTCCGGGGGAAAGATCACAAAGTCGGGCCAACGTCCTGACTTTC
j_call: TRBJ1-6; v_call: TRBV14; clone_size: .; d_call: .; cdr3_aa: CASSQRDGGHSPLHF; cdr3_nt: TGTGCCAGCAGCCAGAGGGACGGTGGCCATTCACCCCTCCACTTT
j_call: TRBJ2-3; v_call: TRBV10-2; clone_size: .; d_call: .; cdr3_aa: CASSDRAGTDTQYF; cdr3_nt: TGCGCCAGCAGTGACAGGGCCGGCACAGATACGCAGTATTTT
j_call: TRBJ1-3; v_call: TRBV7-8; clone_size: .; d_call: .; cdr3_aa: CASSLGTAGNTIYF; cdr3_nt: TGTGCCAGCAGCTTAGGTACAGCCGGAAACACCATATATTTT
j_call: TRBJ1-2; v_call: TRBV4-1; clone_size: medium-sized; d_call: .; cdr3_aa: CASSQDSTQSGYTF; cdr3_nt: TGCGCCAGCAGCCAAGATAGCACTCAGAGTGGCTACACCTTC
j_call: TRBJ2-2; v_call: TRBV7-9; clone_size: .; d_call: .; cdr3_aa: CASSQQGGWELFF; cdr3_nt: TGTGCCAGCAGCCAACAAGGTGGCTGGGAGCTGTTTTTT
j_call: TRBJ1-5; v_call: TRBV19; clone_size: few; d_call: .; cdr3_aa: CASRYQDNQPQHF; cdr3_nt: TGTGCCAGTAGGTACCAGGACAATCAGCCCCAGCATTTT
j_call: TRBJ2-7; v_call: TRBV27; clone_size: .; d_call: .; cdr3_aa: CASSRSGTSSYEQYF; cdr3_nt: TGTGCCAGCAGTCGCTCCGGGACAAGTTCCTACGAGCAGTACTTC
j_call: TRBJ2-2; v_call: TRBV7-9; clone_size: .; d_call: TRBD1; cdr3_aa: CASSAKGQGATGELFF; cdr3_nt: TGTGCCAGCAGCGCCAAGGGACAGGGGGCTACCGGGGAGCTGTTTTTT
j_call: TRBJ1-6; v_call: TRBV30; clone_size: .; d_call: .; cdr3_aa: CAWRNSYNSPLHF; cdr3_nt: TGTGCCTGGAGGAACTCCTATAATTCACCCCTCCACTTT
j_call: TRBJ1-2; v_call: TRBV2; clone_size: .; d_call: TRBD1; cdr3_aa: CASSREPGQGISDYGYTF; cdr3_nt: TGTGCCAGCAGTCGGGAACCGGGACAGGGGATATCCGACTATGGCTACACCTTC
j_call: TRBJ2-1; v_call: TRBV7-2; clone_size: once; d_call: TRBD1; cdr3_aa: CASSLGTGRSEQFF; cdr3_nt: TGTGCCAGCAGCTTAGGGACAGGACGGAGTGAGCAGTTCTTC